These 22 T cell receptor beta chains were all obtained from the same sample, sequenced in a study of PD-1 blockade in classical Hodgkin lymphoma. Clones were sequenced by immunoSEQ multiplex PCR, and TCRdb holds only the in-frame ones, with some missing. Of some 100,000 clones listed, approximately 94% are singletons. Time point defined: cycle 4 day 1 (C4D1), after five to seven weeks of nivolumab. Every patient was affected by relapse after autologous stem cell transplantation, while exposure to brentuximab vedotin was not uniform. Sequencing was performed on peripheral blood mononuclear cells (PBMCs), taken before the fourth cycle of nivolumab. The origin of the receptors is a human donor with classical Hodgkin lymphoma.

The V and J genes are TRBV9 and TRBJ1-1; no definite D call. Trimming removed 2 bases from V and 3 bases from J, with 11 bases in between. This CDR3 is 14 amino acids long. Germline CDR1 and CDR2: SGDLS and YYNGEE. The DNA of the CDR3 is TGTGCCAGCAGCGTTACTCATCTGGACACTGAAGCTTTCTTT. This sequence encodes CASSVTHLDTEAFF.

This clone was detected a few times. For the CDR3, the DNA is TGTGCCAGCAGTCCCGGGGGGCGGACTGAAGCTTTCTTT. It yields the protein CASSPGGRTEAFF. The chain recombines TRBV27 with TRBJ1-1, with D perhaps TRBD1 (6 bases). Germline CDR1 and CDR2: MNHEY and SMNVEV (reference sequence). V lost 5 bases to trimming and J lost 5 bases, with 12 bases between them. The CDR3 is 13 residues long.

The chain employs TRBV28 and TRBJ2-1, with D possibly matching TRBD1 (6 bases). The length of the CDR3 is 15 residues. V lost 3 bases and J lost 3, with 12 bases in between. Germline CDR1 and CDR2: MDHEN and SYDVKM. This chain's CDR3 is CASSFDRTVYNEQFF. The CDR3 DNA sequence: TGTGCCAGCAGTTTTGATAGGACAGTCTACAATGAGCAGTTCTTC.

This chain uses TRBV30 with TRBJ2-2; D remains ambiguous. The germline gives CDR1 GTSNPN, CDR2 SVGIG (reference sequence). The CDR3 is made up of 12 amino acids. V shed 3 bases and J shed 6 bases, with 8 bases lying between them. This chain's CDR3 is CAWRPEAGELFF. The CDR3, as DNA: TGTGCCTGGAGGCCGGAAGCCGGGGAGCTGTTTTTT.

This chain uses TRBV27 with TRBJ1-2; the match to TRBD1 covers 8 bases. Germline CDR1 MNHEY, CDR2 SMNVEV (reference sequence). V lost 4 bases, J lost 6 bases, and 25 bases stayed unmatched. This CDR3 is built from 20 residues. For the CDR3, the DNA is TGTGCCAGCAGTTGGAGGGGCCATAGGGGGGTGCAGGGGGCCCCGGATGGCTACACCTTC. Its protein product is CASSWRGHRGVQGAPDGYTF.

In DNA form, the CDR3 reads TGTGCCAGCAGCTGGGACAGCTCCTACGAGCAGTACTTC. This translates into CASSWDSSYEQYF. The V and J genes are TRBV28 and TRBJ2-7, with 7 nucleotides matching TRBD1. This CDR3 has 13 residues. Germline CDR1 and CDR2: MDHEN and SYDVKM. V was clipped by 6 bases and J by 0 bases; unmatched bases: 2.

CDR3 DNA: TGTGCCAGCAGCGCTGCGATCGGGACAGGGTATGCTACGCAGTATTTT. Translating it yields CASSAAIGTGYATQYF. The V and J genes are TRBV2 and TRBJ2-3; 9 bases map to TRBD1. CDR1 and CDR2 (germline): SNHLY, FYNNEI. After removal of 6 bases from V and 8 bases from J, the junction contained 15 bases not matched to a gene. The CDR3 sequence is 16 residues long.

The V and J genes are TRBV7-9 and TRBJ2-1; D gene uncertain. The V end lost 8 bases, the J end lost 4 bases, and 9 bases lay between the germline ends. There are 12 residues in the CDR3. Germline CDR1 is SEHNR and CDR2 is FQNEAQ (reference sequence). CDR3 coding DNA: TGTGCCAGCGGCGGTACTTACAATGAGCAGTTCTTC. Amino acids: CASGGTYNEQFF.

This chain uses TRBV18 with TRBJ1-5; 10 nucleotides align to TRBD1. The CDR3 consists of 15 residues. CDR1 is KGHSH and CDR2 is LQKENI in the germline V gene. V lost 1 base to trimming and J lost 5 bases; unmatched junction nucleotides: 2. CDR3 sequence reads: CASSPQGTGDQPQHF. The DNA of the CDR3 is TGTGCCAGCTCACCACAGGGGACAGGGGATCAGCCCCAGCATTTT.

This chain connects TRBV6-6 to TRBJ2-7; TRBD1 agrees at 11 bases. V lost 0 bases to trimming and J lost 6 bases; unmatched junction nucleotides: 7. There are 16 residues in the CDR3. Looked up from germline, CDR1 is MNHNY and CDR2 is SVGAGI (reference sequence). CDR3 region: CASSYSQDRGLGEQYF. The CDR3 DNA sequence: TGTGCCAGCAGTTACTCCCAGGACAGGGGGCTGGGCGAGCAGTACTTC.

The genes are TRBV27 and TRBJ2-6; D not resolved. The germline gives CDR1 MNHEY, CDR2 SMNVEV (reference sequence). CDR3 length: 15 residues. Trimming left V 7 bases short and J 0 bases short, with 10 bases between. For the CDR3, the DNA is TGTGCCAGCACCCCGCTTGGCTCTGGGGCCAACGTCCTGACTTTC. Its translation: CASTPLGSGANVLTF.

The rearrangement uses TRBV7-8 and TRBJ2-7; TRBD2 is a possible D gene (6 bases). The CDR3 covers 15 residues. Germline CDR1 reads SGHVS; CDR2 reads FQNEAQ. V lost 1 base to trimming and J lost 0 bases, with 10 bases between them. CDR3 nucleotides: TGTGCCAGCAGCTTAGGGGGGGAACACTCCTACGAGCAGTACTTC. Translated: CASSLGGEHSYEQYF.

The chain combines TRBV7-2 with TRBJ2-1; 8 bases fit TRBD2. J gave up 8 bases and V 0 bases, and 6 bases lay outside the gene matches. Germline V gene sequence: CDR1 SGHTA, CDR2 FQGNSA. The CDR3 is made up of 15 amino acids. This CDR3 reads CASSLAGRAVDEQFF. In nucleotides, the CDR3 is TGTGCCAGCAGCTTAGCCGGGAGGGCCGTTGATGAGCAGTTCTTC.

V gene TRBV5-1 combines with J gene TRBJ2-4; no clear D gene. V lost 4 bases and J 1 base, leaving 15 bases between the germline ends. Germline V CDR1 and CDR2: SGHRS, YFSETQ. The CDR3 length is 16 residues. The CDR3 DNA is TGCGCCAGCAGCCCTGGCTTGCAGTCCGCCAAAAACATTCAGTACTTC. Translated, it gives CASSPGLQSAKNIQYF.

V and J are TRBV29-1 and TRBJ1-1, with 8 bases lining up with TRBD1. The CDR3 loop spans 11 amino acids. CDR1 is SQVTM, CDR2 ANQGSEA, per germline. The V segment lost 6 bases and the J segment 8 bases; nucleotides outside the gene matches: 5. The CDR3 is CSVTGGREAFF. CDR3 bases: TGCAGCGTAACAGGGGGGCGGGAAGCTTTCTTT. The entire variable domain, with the rest obtained from reference TRBV29-1 and TRBJ1-1, is as follows: SAVISQKPSRDICQRGTSLTIQCQVDSQVTMMFWYRQQPGQSLTLIATANQGSEATYESGFVIDKFPISRPNLTFSTLTVSNMSPEDSSIYLCSVTGGREAFFGQGTRLTVV.

The J gene is TRBJ2-7, the V gene TRBV9; D gene ambiguous. CDR1 and CDR2 (germline): SGDLS, YYNGEE. There are 12 residues in the CDR3. V shed 0 bases and J shed 6 bases, with 7 bases lying between them. CDR3 protein: CASSVATGEQYF. The CDR3 DNA is TGTGCCAGCAGCGTAGCTACGGGCGAGCAGTACTTC.

The CDR3 bases are TGCGCCAGCAGCAAGAGTGCCGGGGAGCTGTTTTTT. Its translation: CASSKSAGELFF. The V and J genes are TRBV10-1 and TRBJ2-2; D remains unclear. The CDR3 contains 12 residues. The germline V gene encodes CDR1 WNHNN and CDR2 SYGVQD (reference sequence). Trimming cost V 6 bases and J 6 bases, with 8 bases left between them.

The rearrangement joins TRBV29-1 to TRBJ2-5; D remains ambiguous. Germline lookup yields CDR1 SQVTM and CDR2 ANQGSEA. The CDR3 sequence is 9 residues long. Deletions cut 4 bases from V and 5 bases from J, with 2 bases between. The CDR3: CSVGETQYF. The CDR3 DNA is TGCAGCGTTGGGGAGACCCAGTACTTC.

The chain links TRBV6-5 to TRBJ1-2; tentatively, D is TRBD1 (6 bases). The CDR3 has 15 amino acids. CDR1 is MNHEY, CDR2 SVGAGI, per germline. V shed 2 bases and J shed 4 bases, with 14 bases lying between them. In DNA form, the CDR3 reads TGTGCCAGCAGTTACACACAGGGCTGGGTCTATGGCTACACCTTC. It specifies CASSYTQGWVYGYTF.

The CDR3 here is CASSSDRGPNYGYTF. CDR3 coding DNA: TGTGCCAGCAGCAGTGACAGGGGACCTAACTATGGCTACACCTTC. V and J are TRBV21-1 and TRBJ1-2; the table names TRBD1, a call not compared with the DNA. TRBV21-1 is reported as a pseudogene. This CDR3 is 15 amino acids long.

The chain employs TRBV5-4 and TRBJ2-2; weak D call: TRBD2 (6 bases). The CDR3 contains 19 residues. CDR1 is SGHNT, CDR2 YYREEE, per germline (reference sequence). V was cut by 6 bases and J by 2 bases, with 26 bases left in between. The CDR3 loop reads CASTTSGGAGLLNTGELFF. DNA of the CDR3: TGTGCCAGCACAACGTCCGGAGGAGCGGGTTTATTAAACACCGGGGAGCTGTTTTTT.

The chain employs TRBV23-1 and TRBJ1-5; D not resolved. TRBV23-1 is assigned to the ORF class and has an uncertain function. The CDR3 extends over 18 amino acids. Trimming removed 2 bases from V and 0 bases from J, with 17 bases in between. The DNA for the CDR3 is TGCGCCAGCAGTCAAATTCCGGGAGGAACCGATAGCAATCAGCCCCAGCATTTT. Translating gives CASSQIPGGTDSNQPQHF.